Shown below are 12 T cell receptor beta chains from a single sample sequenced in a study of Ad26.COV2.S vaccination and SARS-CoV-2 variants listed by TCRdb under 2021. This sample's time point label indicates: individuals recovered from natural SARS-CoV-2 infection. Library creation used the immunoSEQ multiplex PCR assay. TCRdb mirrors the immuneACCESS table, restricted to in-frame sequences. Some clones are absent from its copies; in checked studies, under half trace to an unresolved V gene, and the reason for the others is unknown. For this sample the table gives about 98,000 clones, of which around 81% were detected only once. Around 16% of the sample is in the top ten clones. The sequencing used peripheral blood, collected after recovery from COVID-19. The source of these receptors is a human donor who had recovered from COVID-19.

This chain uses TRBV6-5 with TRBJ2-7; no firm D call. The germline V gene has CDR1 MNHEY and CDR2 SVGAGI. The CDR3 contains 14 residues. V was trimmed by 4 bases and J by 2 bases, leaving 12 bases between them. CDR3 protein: CASSSVGPPYEQYF. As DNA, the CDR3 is TGTGCCAGCAGTTCCGTCGGGCCCCCCTACGAGCAGTACTTC.

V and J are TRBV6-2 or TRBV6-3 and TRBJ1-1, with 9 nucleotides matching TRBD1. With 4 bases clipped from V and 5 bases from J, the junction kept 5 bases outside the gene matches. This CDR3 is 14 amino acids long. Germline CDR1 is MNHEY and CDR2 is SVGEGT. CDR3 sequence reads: CASSLDRGLTEAFF. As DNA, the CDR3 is TGTGCCAGCAGTTTGGACAGGGGTCTAACTGAAGCTTTCTTT.

CDR3 nucleotides: TGTGCCAGCAGTGAAGAACAGGGAGGGGGCTCCTACGAGCAGTACTTC. Translation gives CASSEEQGGGSYEQYF. The chain employs TRBV6-1 and TRBJ2-7, with D possibly TRBD2 on 7 matching bases. Trimming stripped 1 base from V and 0 bases from J, with 13 bases between. The CDR3 runs to 16 residues. CDR1 MNHNS and CDR2 SASEGT come from the germline V gene.

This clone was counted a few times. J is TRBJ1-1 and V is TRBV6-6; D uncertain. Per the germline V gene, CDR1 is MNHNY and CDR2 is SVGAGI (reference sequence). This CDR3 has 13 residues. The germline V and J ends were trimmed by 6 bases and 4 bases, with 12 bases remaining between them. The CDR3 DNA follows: TGTGCCAGCAGATCCGCAGGTGGCACTGAAGCTTTCTTT. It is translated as CASRSAGGTEAFF.

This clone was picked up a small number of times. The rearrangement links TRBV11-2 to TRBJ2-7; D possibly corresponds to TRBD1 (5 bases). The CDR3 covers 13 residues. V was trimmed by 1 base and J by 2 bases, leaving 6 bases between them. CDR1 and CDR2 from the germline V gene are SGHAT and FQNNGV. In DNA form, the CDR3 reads TGTGCCAGCAGCTTAGGGGGCACCTACGAGCAGTACTTC. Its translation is CASSLGGTYEQYF.

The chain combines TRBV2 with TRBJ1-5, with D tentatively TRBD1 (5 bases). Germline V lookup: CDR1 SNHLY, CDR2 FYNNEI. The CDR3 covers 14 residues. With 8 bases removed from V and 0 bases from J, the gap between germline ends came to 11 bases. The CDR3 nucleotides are TGTGCCAGCGGGGCCAGCGATAGCAATCAGCCCCAGCATTTT. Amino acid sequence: CASGASDSNQPQHF.

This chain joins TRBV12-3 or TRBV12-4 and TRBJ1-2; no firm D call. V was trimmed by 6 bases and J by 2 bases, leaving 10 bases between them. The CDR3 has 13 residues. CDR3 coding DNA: TGTGCCAGCAGCCCCCGGCAGAACTATGGCTACACCTTC. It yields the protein CASSPRQNYGYTF.

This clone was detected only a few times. The CDR3 sequence: CASSSQGSNQPQHF. The CDR3 nucleotides read TGTGCCAGCAGTAGCCAGGGGAGCAATCAGCCCCAGCATTTT. The chain combines TRBV2 with TRBJ1-5; maybe TRBD1 (6 bases). CDR1 and CDR2 (germline): SNHLY, FYNNEI. The CDR3 totals 14 residues. Between the trimmed V and J ends, which lost 5 bases and 1 base, there was a span of 9 bases.

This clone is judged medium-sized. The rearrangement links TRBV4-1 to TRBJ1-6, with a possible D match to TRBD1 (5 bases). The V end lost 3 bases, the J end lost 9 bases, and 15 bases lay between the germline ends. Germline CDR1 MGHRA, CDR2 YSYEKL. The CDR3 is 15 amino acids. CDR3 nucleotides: TGCGCCAGCAGCCAGGCATCAGGGTCTCGTTCACCCCTCCACTTT. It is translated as CASSQASGSRSPLHF.

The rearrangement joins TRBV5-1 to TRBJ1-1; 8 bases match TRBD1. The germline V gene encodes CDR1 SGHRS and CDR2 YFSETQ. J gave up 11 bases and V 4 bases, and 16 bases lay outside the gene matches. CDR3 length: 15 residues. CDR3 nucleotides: TGCGCCAGCAGCACCACTACAGGGGGTAGGTCACGCGCTTTCTTT. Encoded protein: CASSTTTGGRSRAFF.

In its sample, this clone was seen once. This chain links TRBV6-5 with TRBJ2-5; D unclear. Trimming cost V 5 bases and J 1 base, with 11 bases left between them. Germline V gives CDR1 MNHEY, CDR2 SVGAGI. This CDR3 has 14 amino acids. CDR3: CASSKTQIQETQYF. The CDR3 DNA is TGTGCCAGCAGTAAAACCCAAATCCAAGAGACCCAGTACTTC.

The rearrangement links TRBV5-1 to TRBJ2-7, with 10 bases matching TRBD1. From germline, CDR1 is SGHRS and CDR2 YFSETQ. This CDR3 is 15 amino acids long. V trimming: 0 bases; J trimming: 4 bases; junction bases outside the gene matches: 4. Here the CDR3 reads CASSLGTGGIYEQYF. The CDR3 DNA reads TGCGCCAGCAGCTTGGGGACAGGGGGTATTTACGAGCAGTACTTC.